The subject of this entry is one T cell receptor beta chain. Antigen: not known. The sample is drawn from a study of lymphopenia after photon versus proton radiotherapy. Study-wide results and caveats: Post-nadir TCR diversity decline inversely tracked overall survival among those who died. After the lymphocyte nadir, photon-treated repertoires showed oligoclonal expansion, especially of CD8+ Temra cells. Proton therapy kept repertoires fairly stable, unlike photons, which gained effector/memory cells.

Assay used: immunoSEQ multiplex PCR; TCRdb lists only in-frame clones, some missing. The sample lists around 29,000 clones; about 83% were seen once. Between the trimmed V and J ends, which lost 9 bases and 3 bases, there was a span of 9 bases. Germline loops: CDR1 MNHEY, CDR2 SVGAGI. The CDR3 sequence is 11 residues long. The sample in question was peripheral blood, obtained from a patient treated with proton-based radiotherapy. The clonotype comes from a woman aged 55-75 years with cholangiocarcinoma. Some clones in this sample may be carry-over from other donors' samples. This chain uses TRBV6-5 with TRBJ2-7; D is undetermined. The CDR3 DNA reads as TGTGCCAGTCTGGCAGGCTACGAGCAGTACTTC. Translation: CASLAGYEQYF.